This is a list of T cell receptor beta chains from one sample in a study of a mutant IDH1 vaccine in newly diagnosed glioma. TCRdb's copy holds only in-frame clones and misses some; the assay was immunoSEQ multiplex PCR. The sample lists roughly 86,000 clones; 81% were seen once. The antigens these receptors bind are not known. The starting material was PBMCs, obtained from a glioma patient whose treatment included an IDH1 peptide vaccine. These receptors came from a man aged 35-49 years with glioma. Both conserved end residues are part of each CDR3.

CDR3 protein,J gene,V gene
CASSGTGRTEAFF,TRBJ1-1,TRBV18
CASSHQETQYF,TRBJ2-5,TRBV5-1
CASSYRTGRVQPQHF,TRBJ1-5,TRBV6-5
CASSFVAGGSYNEQFF,TRBJ2-1,TRBV5-1
CASSLGAAPGHNEQFF,TRBJ2-1,TRBV7-2
CASSLQGLARAETQYF,TRBJ2-5,TRBV5-6
CASRDPTYEQYF,TRBJ2-7,TRBV27
CASSISSVSTDTQYF,TRBJ2-3,TRBV19
CASSYPDSATQYF,TRBJ2-3,TRBV5-4
CASSVDTGVGAFF,TRBJ1-1,TRBV19
CASGRPGQGAYEQYF,TRBJ2-7,TRBV27
CASSRITSALLTDTQYF,TRBJ2-3,TRBV7-9
CASSLGTGDGYTF,TRBJ1-2,TRBV11-2
CASSPPVGRFGEKLFF,TRBJ1-4,TRBV18
CASSRRGTDTQYF,TRBJ2-3,TRBV11-3
CASSPGKGSPLHF,TRBJ1-6,TRBV18
CASSGPSGRFGEQYF,TRBJ2-7,TRBV27
CASSHGEISNQPQHF,TRBJ1-5,TRBV7-2
CASIQTGGVKRLNYGYTF,TRBJ1-2,TRBV19
CASRPRTGETEAFF,TRBJ1-1,TRBV28
CASSFWTNKDTQYF,TRBJ2-3,TRBV27
CASSPLEGQGIIYGYTF,TRBJ1-2,TRBV18
CASSPPTGAKSYEQYF,TRBJ2-7,TRBV18
CASSSGLSGRSHEQYF,TRBJ2-7,TRBV19
CASSLLGAGGQETQYF,TRBJ2-5,TRBV7-7
CASSQGEYEQYF,TRBJ2-7,TRBV4-2